A selection of T cell receptor beta chains follows, all from one sample in a study of OX40 agonist ivuxolimab in advanced cancers. Profiled with immunoSEQ multiplex PCR; TCRdb holds only in-frame clones, not every one. The sample contains some 60,000 clones, approximately 86% of which appear only once. The specimen was CD4+ or CD8+ T cells sorted from blood, collected in a trial of the OX40 agonist ivuxolimab. These receptors were collected from an adult with an advanced solid tumor such as melanoma, head and neck, liver or kidney cancer. Each CDR3 is given with its conserved first and last residue. The D gene is left open where the match is weak. Some rows mark clone size as missing; the rest say once, few, many or name a class of expanded clone.

DNA | CDR3 | J | D | size | V
TGTGCCAGCAGTTGGACAGGGGGCGACGAGCAGTACTTC | CASSWTGGDEQYF | TRBJ2-7 | TRBD1 | . | TRBV28
TGTGCCAGCAGTAAACAGGGGGGACAGTTCTTC | CASSKQGGQFF | TRBJ2-1 | TRBD1 | . | TRBV6-6
TGTGCCAGCAGCCTCTCTGGGGCCAACGTCCTGACTTTC | CASSLSGANVLTF | TRBJ2-6 | . | . | TRBV6-5
TGTGCCAGCAGTTTAAACACAGATACGCAGTATTTT | CASSLNTDTQYF | TRBJ2-3 | . | . | TRBV2
TGTGCCAGCAGATTTCCGAGTCTAAAAGGCACAGATACGCAGTATTTT | CASRFPSLKGTDTQYF | TRBJ2-3 | . | . | TRBV6-6
TGTGCCAGCAGCTTAATGGGGGCCCAGCATTTT | CASSLMGAQHF | TRBJ1-5 | . | . | TRBV7-2
TGTGCCAGCAGCTTAGATGGGGGCACAACCGGGGAGCAGTTCTTC | CASSLDGGTTGEQFF | TRBJ2-1 | . | once | TRBV11-2
TGTGCCAGCAGCTTCGGCGGGAGCGACACCGGGGAGCTGTTTTTT | CASSFGGSDTGELFF | TRBJ2-2 | TRBD2 | . | TRBV7-9
TGTGCCATCCGAGACGGGAGGGCCCCAGATACGCAGTATTTT | CAIRDGRAPDTQYF | TRBJ2-3 | TRBD2 | . | TRBV10-3
TGCAGCGTGGGACCCCGGGACCCGTACAATGAGCAGTTCTTC | CSVGPRDPYNEQFF | TRBJ2-1 | . | once | TRBV29-1
TGTGCCAGCACTGTGACAGGGGTCGGGGCTAATGAAAAACTGTTTTTT | CASTVTGVGANEKLFF | TRBJ1-4 | TRBD1 | few | TRBV28
TGCGCCAGCAGCCAAGTTCAAAACTCCTATAATTCACCCCTCCACTTT | CASSQVQNSYNSPLHF | TRBJ1-6 | . | . | TRBV4-3
TGTGCCAGCAGTAAACTCCTAGCGGGAGGACTCAATGAGCAGTTCTTC | CASSKLLAGGLNEQFF | TRBJ2-1 | TRBD2 | once | TRBV27
TGCGCCAGCGCTACCACAGGGGACTACGAGCAGTACTTC | CASATTGDYEQYF | TRBJ2-7 | TRBD1 | . | TRBV5-1
TGTGCCAGCAGCTGGGGGACAGGGGGCTTCAATCAGCCCCAGCATTTT | CASSWGTGGFNQPQHF | TRBJ1-5 | TRBD1 | . | TRBV5-6
TGTGCCAGCACCCCCATGGGGGGGGCTGGGTGGACCCAGTACTTC | CASTPMGGAGWTQYF | TRBJ2-5 | . | few | TRBV28
TGTGCCAGCAGCCCACAGGGGTTAGATACGCAGTATTTT | CASSPQGLDTQYF | TRBJ2-3 | TRBD1 | once | TRBV6-6
TGTGCCAGCAGGATTTACCTAGCGGGAGGGGGAGATACGCAGTATTTT | CASRIYLAGGGDTQYF | TRBJ2-3 | . | once | TRBV21-1
TGTGCCAGCAGCTTATATAGGGGGAACACCGGGGAGCTGTTTTTT | CASSLYRGNTGELFF | TRBJ2-2 | . | . | TRBV11-2
TGCGCCAGCAGAGGGGTTCTCGACGAGCAGTACTTC | CASRGVLDEQYF | TRBJ2-7 | . | few | TRBV10-2
TGTGCCAGCAGTACAGGGGGCGGGCTTGCCACTGAAGCTTTCTTT | CASSTGGGLATEAFF | TRBJ1-1 | TRBD1 | . | TRBV28
TGTGCCAGCAGTTCCCGAAGGAGGGGTGGTGTAAAACTGTTTTTT | CASSSRRRGGVKLFF | TRBJ1-4 | . | once | TRBV28
TGTGCCAGCAGCACCTCGGGCGGGAGGGTATACTACAATGAGCAGTTCTTC | CASSTSGGRVYYNEQFF | TRBJ2-1 | TRBD2 | . | TRBV11-2
TGTGCCAGCAGCTTCTGGGAAAGCTCCTACAATGAGCAGTTCTTC | CASSFWESSYNEQFF | TRBJ2-1 | . | . | TRBV7-2
TGCGCCAGCAGCTGGGCGGGACAAAACTACGAGCAGTACTTC | CASSWAGQNYEQYF | TRBJ2-7 | . | . | TRBV5-1
TGTGCCAGCAGCTTGGGGACAACGGGGACTGAAGCTTTCTTT | CASSLGTTGTEAFF | TRBJ1-1 | . | . | TRBV5-5
TGTGCCAGTAGTATTGGTGACCTTTCCTACAATGAGCAGTTCTTC | CASSIGDLSYNEQFF | TRBJ2-1 | . | . | TRBV19
TGTGCCAGCAGTTTGGCAGGATGGGAGACCCAGTACTTC | CASSLAGWETQYF | TRBJ2-5 | . | . | TRBV28
TGTGCCAGCAGCCTCCGGGGTAGCGGGTACAACAATGAGCAGTTCTTC | CASSLRGSGYNNEQFF | TRBJ2-1 | TRBD2 | . | TRBV11-2
TGTGCCAGCAGCATTATAGCGGGAGGCGCTTACAATGAGCAGTTCTTC | CASSIIAGGAYNEQFF | TRBJ2-1 | TRBD2 | . | TRBV7-9
TGTGCCAGCAGCAAAGTATCTAGCGGGAGGAGGGAGACCCAGTACTTC | CASSKVSSGRRETQYF | TRBJ2-5 | . | . | TRBV21-1
TGTGCCAGCAGCCTCGATGACAGGAACTATGGCTACACCTTC | CASSLDDRNYGYTF | TRBJ1-2 | . | . | TRBV11-2
TGTGCCAGCAGCTTAGGTTTGCGGCGGGACAAAGAGACCCAGTACTTC | CASSLGLRRDKETQYF | TRBJ2-5 | . | once | TRBV11-3
TGTGCCAGCAGTCGCGGACAGGCAGCGGCCCAGTACTTC | CASSRGQAAAQYF | TRBJ2-5 | TRBD1 | . | TRBV28
TGTGCCATCAGTGAGTCAGGGAGAAACACCGGGGAGCTGTTTTTT | CAISESGRNTGELFF | TRBJ2-2 | . | once | TRBV10-3
TGTGCCAGCAGCCAAGACAGGGGCGGGAGGGCCCCTGGCCAAGAGACCCAGTACTTC | CASSQDRGGRAPGQETQYF | TRBJ2-5 | TRBD2 | . | TRBV4-2
TGTGCCAGCAGCCCACAGGGAGGCGACACAGATACGCAGTATTTT | CASSPQGGDTDTQYF | TRBJ2-3 | . | once | TRBV7-2
TGTGCCAGCAGTGGGCTAGGCGGGACGTCCACCAATGAGCAGTTCTTC | CASSGLGGTSTNEQFF | TRBJ2-1 | . | few | TRBV2
TGTGCCAGCTGGGGACAGGGGGCTCTTAATGAAAAACTGTTTTTT | CASWGQGALNEKLFF | TRBJ1-4 | TRBD1 | . | TRBV2
TGTGCCATCAGTTGGGACAGAAACTACGAGCAGTACTTC | CAISWDRNYEQYF | TRBJ2-7 | TRBD1 | . | TRBV10-3
TGCAGCGTTGAAGCCGCTACAGGGGACGAGCAGTACTTC | CSVEAATGDEQYF | TRBJ2-7 | TRBD1 | . | TRBV29-1
TGTGCCAGCAGTCCCTGGACTAGTAACGACTACGAGCAGTACTTC | CASSPWTSNDYEQYF | TRBJ2-7 | TRBD2 | . | TRBV6-5
TGTGCCAGCGACGCATATGGGGGATCGGACGAGCAGTACTTC | CASDAYGGSDEQYF | TRBJ2-7 | . | . | TRBV28
TGTGCCAGCAGCGCCCCGGGACTAGCGGTAAATGAGCAGTTCTTC | CASSAPGLAVNEQFF | TRBJ2-1 | TRBD2 | . | TRBV9
TGTGCCAGCAGCACAGAGTTGGGACTGCAGTATTTT | CASSTELGLQYF | TRBJ2-3 | . | few | TRBV7-9
TGTGCCAGCAGCCGACAGTACAATGAGCAGTTCTTC | CASSRQYNEQFF | TRBJ2-1 | . | . | TRBV5-4
TGTGCCAGCAGCTTAGAGGTAGCGGGGCAGTTCTTC | CASSLEVAGQFF | TRBJ2-1 | TRBD2 | . | TRBV7-2
TGCGCCAGCAGCCCCTCCTGGGACCGCACAGATACGCAGTATTTT | CASSPSWDRTDTQYF | TRBJ2-3 | . | . | TRBV4-1
TGTGCCAGCACCAAAGAGGGGACAGGGCAAAATTACGAGCAGTACTTC | CASTKEGTGQNYEQYF | TRBJ2-7 | TRBD1 | few | TRBV5-5
TGTGCCAGCAGCTCGGGACAGGTATTAAGCAATCAGCCCCAGCATTTT | CASSSGQVLSNQPQHF | TRBJ1-5 | TRBD1 | . | TRBV7-2
TGTGCCAGCAGCCAGGGACAGGGGGGCTCCTACGAGCAGTACTTC | CASSQGQGGSYEQYF | TRBJ2-7 | TRBD1 | . | TRBV7-2
TGCGCCAGCAGCTTGGACCCTAGAGACACTGAAGCTTTCTTT | CASSLDPRDTEAFF | TRBJ1-1 | . | . | TRBV5-1
TGCGCCAGCAGCGAGGAGAGACCCACAGATACGCAGTATTTT | CASSEERPTDTQYF | TRBJ2-3 | . | . | TRBV5-1
TGTGCCAGCAGCCCTTTCTCTGGGGCCAACGTCCTGACTTTC | CASSPFSGANVLTF | TRBJ2-6 | . | once | TRBV28
TGTGCCAGCAGCGTAGCTAATGAAAAACTGTTTTTT | CASSVANEKLFF | TRBJ1-4 | . | . | TRBV9